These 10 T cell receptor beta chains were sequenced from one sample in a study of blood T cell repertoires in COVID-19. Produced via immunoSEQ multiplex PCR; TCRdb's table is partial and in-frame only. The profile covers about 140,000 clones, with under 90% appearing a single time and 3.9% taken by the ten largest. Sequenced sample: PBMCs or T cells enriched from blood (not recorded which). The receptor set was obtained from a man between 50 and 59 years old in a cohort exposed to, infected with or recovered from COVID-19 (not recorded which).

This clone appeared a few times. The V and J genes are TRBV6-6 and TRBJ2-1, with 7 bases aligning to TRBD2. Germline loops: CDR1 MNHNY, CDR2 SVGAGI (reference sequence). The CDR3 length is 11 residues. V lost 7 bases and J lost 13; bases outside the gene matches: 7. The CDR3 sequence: CASTEGLGQFF. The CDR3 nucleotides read TGTGCCAGCACCGAAGGACTAGGCCAGTTCTTC.

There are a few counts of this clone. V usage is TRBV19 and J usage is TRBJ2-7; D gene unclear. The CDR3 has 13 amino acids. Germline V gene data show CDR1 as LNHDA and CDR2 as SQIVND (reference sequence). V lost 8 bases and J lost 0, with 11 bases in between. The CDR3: CASALRSSYEQYF. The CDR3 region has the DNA TGTGCCAGTGCCTTGAGGAGCTCCTACGAGCAGTACTTC. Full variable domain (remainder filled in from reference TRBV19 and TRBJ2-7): DGGITQSPKYLFRKEGQNVTLSCEQNLNHDAMYWYRQDPGQGLRLIYYSQIVNDFQKGDIAEGYSVSREKKESFPLTVTSAQKNPTAFYLCASALRSSYEQYFGPGTRLTVT.

The CDR3 loop reads CASSRTGFGNQPQHF. The DNA of the CDR3 is TGTGCCAGCAGCAGGACAGGGTTCGGCAATCAGCCCCAGCATTTT. The chain has TRBV6-2 or TRBV6-3 and TRBJ1-5; 8 nucleotides match TRBD1. In germline, CDR1 is MNHEY, CDR2 SVGEGT. After removal of 6 bases from V and 2 bases from J, the junction contained 6 bases not matched to a gene. The length of the CDR3 is 15 residues.

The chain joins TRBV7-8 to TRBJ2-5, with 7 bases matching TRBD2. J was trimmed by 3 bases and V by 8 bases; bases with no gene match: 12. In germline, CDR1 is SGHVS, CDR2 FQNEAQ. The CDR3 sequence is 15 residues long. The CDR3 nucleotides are TGTGCCAGCGACTCAGCAGGAGGACTAGAAGAGACCCAGTACTTC. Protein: CASDSAGGLEETQYF.

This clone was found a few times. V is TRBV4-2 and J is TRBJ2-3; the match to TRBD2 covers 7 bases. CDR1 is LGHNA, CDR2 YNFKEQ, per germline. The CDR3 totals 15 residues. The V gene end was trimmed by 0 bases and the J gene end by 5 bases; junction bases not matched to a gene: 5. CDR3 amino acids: CASSQELGGRDTQYF. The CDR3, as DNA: TGTGCCAGCAGCCAAGAACTCGGCGGGAGAGATACGCAGTATTTT.

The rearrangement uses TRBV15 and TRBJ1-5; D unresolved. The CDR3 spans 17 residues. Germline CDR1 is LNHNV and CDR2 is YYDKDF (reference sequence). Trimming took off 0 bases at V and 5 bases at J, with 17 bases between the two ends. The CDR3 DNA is TGTGCCACCAGCAGAGATTCGGAGAGGCGGTTAGATCAGCCCCAGCATTTT. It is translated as CATSRDSERRLDQPQHF.

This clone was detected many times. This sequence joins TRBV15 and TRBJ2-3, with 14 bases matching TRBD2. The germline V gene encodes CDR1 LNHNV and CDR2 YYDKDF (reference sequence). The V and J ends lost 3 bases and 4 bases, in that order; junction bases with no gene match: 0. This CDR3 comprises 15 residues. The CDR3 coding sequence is TGTGCCACCAGCAGGACTAGCGGGGGGGCAGATACGCAGTATTTT. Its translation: CATSRTSGGADTQYF.

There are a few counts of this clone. Written as DNA, the CDR3 is TGTGCCAGCAGCCCAGATCACCCATTCGCGGGAGAATCGGATGAGCAGTTCTTC. It specifies CASSPDHPFAGESDEQFF. The rearrangement links TRBV9 to TRBJ2-1; 7 bases line up with TRBD2. The CDR3 spans 18 residues. CDR1 SGDLS and CDR2 YYNGEE come from the germline V gene. V was clipped by 4 bases and J by 8 bases; unmatched bases: 21.

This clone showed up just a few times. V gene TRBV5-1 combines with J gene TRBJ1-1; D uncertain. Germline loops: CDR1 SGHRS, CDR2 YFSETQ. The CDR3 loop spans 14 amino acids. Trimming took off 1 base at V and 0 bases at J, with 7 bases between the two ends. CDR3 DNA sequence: TGCGCCAGCAGCTTGCACGGGTTGAACACTGAAGCTTTCTTT. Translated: CASSLHGLNTEAFF. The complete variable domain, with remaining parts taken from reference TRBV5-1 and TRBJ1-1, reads KAGVTQTPRYLIKTRGQQVTLSCSPISGHRSVSWYQQTPGQGLQFLFEYFSETQRNKGNFPGRFSGRQFSNSRSEMNVSTLELGDSALYLCASSLHGLNTEAFFGQGTRLTVV.

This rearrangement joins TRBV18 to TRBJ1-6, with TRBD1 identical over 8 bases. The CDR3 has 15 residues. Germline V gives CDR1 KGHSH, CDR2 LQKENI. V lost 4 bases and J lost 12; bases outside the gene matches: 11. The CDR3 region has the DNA TGTGCCAGCTCACAAGGGGGACAGGCCTTCGAACCCCTCCACTTT. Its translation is CASSQGGQAFEPLHF. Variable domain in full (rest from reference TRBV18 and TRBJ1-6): NAGVMQNPRHLVRRRGQEARLRCSPMKGHSHVYWYRQLPEEGLKFMVYLQKENIIDESGMPKERFSAEFPKEGPSILRIQQVVRGDSAAYFCASSQGGQAFEPLHFGNGTRLTVT.